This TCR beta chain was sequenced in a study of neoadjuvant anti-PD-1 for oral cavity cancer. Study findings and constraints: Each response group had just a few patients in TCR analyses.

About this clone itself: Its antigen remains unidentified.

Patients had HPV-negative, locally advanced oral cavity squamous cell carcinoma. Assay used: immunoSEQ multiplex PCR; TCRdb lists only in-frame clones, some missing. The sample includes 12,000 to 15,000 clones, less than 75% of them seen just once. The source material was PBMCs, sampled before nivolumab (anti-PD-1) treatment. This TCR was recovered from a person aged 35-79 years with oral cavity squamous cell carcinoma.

The CDR3 DNA reads as TGTGCCAGCAGTTACTCGGGACAGGGTTCTCTCTATGGCTACACCTTC. Its protein is CASSYSGQGSLYGYTF. The V and J genes are TRBV6-5 and TRBJ1-2; 9 nucleotides agree with TRBD1. CDR3 size: 16 residues. V was clipped by 0 bases and J by 4 bases; unmatched bases: 6. CDR1 is MNHEY and CDR2 is SVGAGI in the germline V gene.